The next 32 T cell receptor beta chains were all read from a single sample in a study of blood T cell repertoires in COVID-19. Sequencing was performed with immunoSEQ multiplex PCR; in TCRdb, only in-frame clones are kept and a portion is missing. This sample has fewer than 100,000 clones, with 75% to 90% found just once. Material for sequencing was peripheral blood. These receptor sequences come from a man in his sixties with acute or convalescent COVID-19.

A single count supports this clone. CDR3 amino acids: CASSRTRGGVSYGYTF. CDR3 nucleotides: TGTGCCAGCAGCCGGACCCGTGGGGGGGTGAGCTATGGCTACACCTTC. The chain recombines TRBV11-2 with TRBJ1-2; D is perhaps TRBD1 (5 bases). The ends were cut back, 5 bases at V and 4 bases at J, with 20 bases in the middle. Germline V gene lookup returns CDR1 SGHAT and CDR2 FQNNGV. The CDR3 is made up of 16 amino acids.

A few counts support this clone. The chain carries TRBV7-3 and TRBJ2-2; TRBD1 agrees at 7 bases. CDR1 and CDR2 from the germline V gene are SGHTA and FQGTGA. CDR3 size: 15 residues. J was trimmed by 2 bases and V by 5 bases; bases with no gene match: 5. The chain's CDR3 is CASSQQGLNTGELFF. In nucleotides, the CDR3 is TGTGCCAGCAGCCAACAGGGGTTAAACACCGGGGAGCTGTTTTTT.

This clone was observed a single time. The chain carries TRBV2 and TRBJ1-3; D remains ambiguous. V lost 5 bases and J 4 bases, leaving 12 bases between the germline ends. The CDR3 sequence is 14 residues long. CDR1 SNHLY and CDR2 FYNNEI come from the germline V gene. The CDR3 DNA reads TGTGCCAGCAGTCAGGTATTCACGGGAAACACCATATATTTT. Protein product: CASSQVFTGNTIYF.

The chain joins TRBV28 to TRBJ2-3, with D uncertain. There are 12 residues in the CDR3. The ends were cut back, 10 bases at V and 5 bases at J, with 13 bases in the middle. CDR1 and CDR2 from the germline V gene are MDHEN and SYDVKM. In DNA, the CDR3 is TGTGCCACGTTAACCGGTCAAGATACGCAGTATTTT. Its protein product is CATLTGQDTQYF.

The V call is TRBV7-6, the J call TRBJ1-6; 9 bases fit TRBD1. This CDR3 has 15 amino acids. V shed 5 bases, J shed 8 bases, and the junction held 7 bases outside the gene matches. CDR1 and CDR2 from the germline V gene are SGHVS and FNYEAQ. The DNA for the CDR3 is TGTGCCAGCAGCATTACAGGGGGCTTGGATTCACCCCTCCACTTT. The encoded protein is CASSITGGLDSPLHF.

J is TRBJ2-1 and V is TRBV5-1; possibly TRBD1 for D (5 bases). Per the germline V gene, CDR1 is SGHRS and CDR2 is YFSETQ. The CDR3 runs to 16 residues. V was cut by 4 bases and J by 4 bases, with 18 bases left in between. The CDR3 sequence: CASSQKPTELYNEQFF. DNA of the CDR3: TGCGCCAGCAGCCAGAAGCCGACAGAGCTATACAATGAGCAGTTCTTC.

The chain joins TRBV19 to TRBJ2-1, with TRBD2 matching over 8 bases. Trimming at V came to 2 bases and at J to 9 bases, leaving 9 bases not matched to a gene. Looked up from germline, CDR1 is LNHDA and CDR2 is SQIVND (reference sequence). This CDR3 has 15 amino acids. In DNA form, the CDR3 reads TGTGCCAGTAGTATAAGCTGGCGGGGGGTGGGTGAGCAGTTCTTC. Translation gives CASSISWRGVGEQFF.

The rearrangement links TRBV24-1 to TRBJ2-2, with 7 nucleotides matching TRBD2. The CDR3 has 17 amino acids. Germline V gene sequence: CDR1 KGHDR, CDR2 SFDVKD. V trimming: 7 bases; J trimming: 0 bases; junction bases outside the gene matches: 10. CDR3 residues: CATSAGAGISNTGELFF. The CDR3 DNA is TGTGCCACCAGCGCGGGAGCGGGCATTTCGAACACCGGGGAGCTGTTTTTT.

The genes are TRBV5-1 and TRBJ2-5, with 8 bases fitting TRBD2. The CDR3 length is 15 residues. Trimming removed 1 base from V and 5 bases from J; junction bases left unmatched: 7. The V gene's germline CDR1 is SGHRS and CDR2 YFSETQ. The CDR3 DNA is TGCGCCAGCAGCTTGTCCGGGAGGGCCACCGAGACCCAGTACTTC. Translation gives CASSLSGRATETQYF.

This chain connects TRBV7-3 to TRBJ2-3; D is uncertain. The CDR3 has 14 amino acids. V was cut by 2 bases and J by 2 bases, with 8 bases left in between. From germline, CDR1 is SGHTA and CDR2 FQGTGA. In nucleotides, the CDR3 is TGTGCCAGCAGCTTAGAGGTTGACACAGATACGCAGTATTTT. It yields the protein CASSLEVDTDTQYF.

The rearrangement links TRBV3-1 (or the pseudogene TRBV3-2) to TRBJ1-5; D call uncertain. The CDR3 contains 14 residues. Trimming stripped 1 base from V and 2 bases from J, with 6 bases between. Germline lookup yields CDR1 LGHDT and CDR2 YNNKEL (reference sequence). CDR3 sequence reads: CASSQGRGNQPQHF. The CDR3 DNA reads as TGTGCCAGCAGCCAAGGGAGGGGCAATCAGCCCCAGCATTTT.

The gene calls are TRBV19 and TRBJ1-1; D remains ambiguous. This CDR3 comprises 13 residues. Trimming left V 2 bases short and J 1 base short, with 5 bases between. CDR1 and CDR2 from the germline V gene are LNHDA and SQIVND (reference sequence). CDR3 nucleotide sequence: TGTGCCAGTAGTATAAACAAGAACACTGAAGCTTTCTTT. The encoded protein is CASSINKNTEAFF.

V usage is TRBV18 and J usage is TRBJ1-6, with 9 bases matching TRBD1. The V gene's germline CDR1 is KGHSH and CDR2 LQKENI. With V trimmed by 6 bases and J by 7 bases, 1 base remained unmatched. The CDR3 runs 13 residues. Here the CDR3 DNA reads TGTGCCAGCTCCGGACAGGGGAATTCACCCCTCCACTTT. Its translation: CASSGQGNSPLHF.

The rearrangement uses TRBV21-1 and TRBJ1-5; the D call TRBD1 from the table was never checked on the DNA. TRBV21-1 is a documented pseudogene. This CDR3 is 17 amino acids long. Written as DNA, the CDR3 is TGTGCCAGCAGCAAAGAGGGCAGGGTCTATAGCAATCAGCCCCAGCATTTT. Encoded protein: CASSKEGRVYSNQPQHF.

This chain connects TRBV2 to TRBJ2-5; TRBD1 agrees at 9 bases. Germline V lookup: CDR1 SNHLY, CDR2 FYNNEI. V was pared by 8 bases and J by 4 bases, with 8 bases of the junction left unmatched. The CDR3 spans 14 residues. CDR3 in amino acids: CASGRDREGETQYF. Written as DNA, the CDR3 is TGTGCCAGCGGCAGGGACAGGGAGGGAGAGACCCAGTACTTC.

This chain joins TRBV6-2 or TRBV6-3 and TRBJ1-2; 11 bases map to TRBD1. With V trimmed by 5 bases and J by 8 bases, 7 bases remained unmatched. The CDR3 has 14 residues. Germline CDR1 reads MNHEY; CDR2 reads SVGEGT. CDR3 coding DNA: TGTGCCAGCAGTCCCCCCGGGACAGGGGGGGGCTACACCTTC. Translation gives CASSPPGTGGGYTF.

This clone is deemed medium-sized. This chain links TRBV19 with TRBJ2-3; weak D call: TRBD2 (5 bases). The CDR3 runs 13 residues. Germline lookup yields CDR1 LNHDA and CDR2 SQIVND (reference sequence). The V gene lost 5 bases and the J gene lost 5 bases, with 11 bases spanning the gap. DNA of the CDR3: TGTGCCAGTAGTTCGTGGACTGGAGATACGCAGTATTTT. It encodes CASSSWTGDTQYF.

The rearrangement joins TRBV6-5 to TRBJ2-4, with D possibly being TRBD1 (6 bases). The CDR3 consists of 12 residues. The V end was cut by 6 bases, the J end by 9 bases, with 12 bases between. Germline CDR1 reads MNHEY; CDR2 reads SVGAGI. The CDR3 region is CASRQQGSIQYF. CDR3 DNA: TGTGCCAGCAGGCAACAGGGTTCCATTCAGTACTTC.

CDR3 loop: CASSLGTPGENQPQHF. CDR3 nucleotide sequence: TGTGCCAGCAGCTTAGGGACGCCGGGGGAGAATCAGCCCCAGCATTTT. The chain employs TRBV13 and TRBJ1-5; D perhaps matches TRBD1 (5 bases). This CDR3 contains 16 residues. Germline V gene data show CDR1 as PRHDT and CDR2 as FYEKMQ (reference sequence). Trimming took 0 bases from V and 4 from J, leaving 13 bases between them. Supplemented by reference TRBV13 and TRBJ1-5, the full variable domain reads AAGVIQSPRHLIKEKRETATLKCYPIPRHDTVYWYQQGPGQDPQFLISFYEKMQSDKGSIPDRFSAQQFSDYHSELNMSSLELGDSALYFCASSLGTPGENQPQHFGDGTRLSIL.

The chain employs TRBV14 and TRBJ1-1; D possibly corresponds to TRBD1 (6 bases). The V gene lost 6 bases and the J gene lost 0 bases, with 11 bases spanning the gap. Germline lookup yields CDR1 SGHDN and CDR2 FVKESK. This CDR3 is built from 14 residues. The CDR3 loop is CASRQTGLNTEAFF. The CDR3 DNA is TGTGCCAGCAGGCAGACAGGACTGAACACTGAAGCTTTCTTT.

The rearrangement joins TRBV7-9 to TRBJ1-4; no reliable D call. Between the trimmed V and J ends, which lost 5 bases and 4 bases, there was a span of 14 bases. CDR3 length equals 15 residues. Germline V lookup: CDR1 SEHNR, CDR2 FQNEAQ (reference sequence). The CDR3 region has the DNA TGTGCCAGCAGCCCGTTACGAAGAGGTAATGAAAAACTGTTTTTT. The encoded protein is CASSPLRRGNEKLFF.

V and J are TRBV5-1 and TRBJ2-5; D gene unclear. Trimming left V 4 bases short and J 1 base short, with 8 bases between. The CDR3 covers 13 residues. Looked up from germline, CDR1 is SGHRS and CDR2 is YFSETQ. CDR3: CASSLRLQETQYF. The CDR3 DNA sequence: TGCGCCAGCAGCCTAAGACTCCAAGAGACCCAGTACTTC. The full variable domain, its missing parts supplied by reference TRBV5-1 and TRBJ2-5, is KAGVTQTPRYLIKTRGQQVTLSCSPISGHRSVSWYQQTPGQGLQFLFEYFSETQRNKGNFPGRFSGRQFSNSRSEMNVSTLELGDSALYLCASSLRLQETQYFGPGTRLLVL.

V and J are TRBV30 and TRBJ1-6, with D unclear. The germline gives CDR1 GTSNPN, CDR2 SVGIG (reference sequence). The V gene lost 4 bases and the J gene lost 6 bases, with 7 bases spanning the gap. The CDR3 totals 12 residues. The CDR3, as DNA: TGTGCCTGGAATAAGCCTAATTCACCCCTCCACTTT. Protein sequence: CAWNKPNSPLHF.

This chain joins TRBV2 and TRBJ2-3; D perhaps matches TRBD1 (5 bases). Germline V lookup: CDR1 SNHLY, CDR2 FYNNEI. Trimming took 5 bases from V and 2 from J, leaving 17 bases between them. This CDR3 comprises 16 residues. CDR3 loop: CASSKSLTVPTDTQYF. CDR3 coding DNA: TGTGCCAGCAGTAAATCATTGACAGTCCCCACAGATACGCAGTATTTT.

The chain combines TRBV6-5 with TRBJ1-5, with a possible D match to TRBD1 (5 bases). V was clipped by 4 bases and J by 3 bases, with 10 bases between them. Looked up from germline, CDR1 is MNHEY and CDR2 is SVGAGI. This CDR3 has 14 amino acids. CDR3 protein: CASSSGGNNQPQHF. CDR3 DNA sequence: TGTGCCAGCAGTTCGGGGGGGAACAATCAGCCCCAGCATTTT.

The chain joins TRBV9 to TRBJ2-6; D is possibly TRBD2 (8 bases). Trimming cost V 7 bases and J 0 bases, with 17 bases left between them. Germline V gives CDR1 SGDLS, CDR2 YYNGEE. The CDR3 spans 17 residues. The CDR3 protein is CASRRGGQISGANVLTF. The CDR3 nucleotides are TGTGCCAGCCGCCGGGGGGGACAGATCTCTGGGGCCAACGTCCTGACTTTC.

The chain uses TRBV7-6 and TRBJ1-2; TRBD1 matches at 9 bases. This CDR3 region has 16 residues. Germline V gene lookup returns CDR1 SGHVS and CDR2 FNYEAQ. With V trimmed by 1 base and J by 3 bases, 6 bases remained unmatched. This CDR3 is CASSLGGTGSHYGYTF. The CDR3 coding sequence is TGTGCCAGCAGCTTAGGGGGGACAGGGTCTCACTATGGCTACACCTTC. Complete variable domain (other parts from reference TRBV7-6 and TRBJ1-2): GAGVSQSPRYKVTKRGQDVALRCDPISGHVSLYWYRQALGQGPEFLTYFNYEAQQDKSGLPNDRFSAERPEGSISTLTIQRTEQRDSAMYRCASSLGGTGSHYGYTFGSGTRLTVV.

The chain employs TRBV4-1 and TRBJ2-3; TRBD2 agrees at 13 bases. Germline V lookup: CDR1 MGHRA, CDR2 YSYEKL. Trimming removed 2 bases from V and 1 base from J; junction bases left unmatched: 6. The CDR3 totals 18 residues. CDR3 coding DNA: TGCGCCAGCAGCCAACCCGGGACTAGCGGGAAAGGCACAGATACGCAGTATTTT. This translates into CASSQPGTSGKGTDTQYF.

The gene calls are TRBV2 and TRBJ1-1; D possibly corresponds to TRBD1 (6 bases). The CDR3 spans 14 residues. The germline V gene has CDR1 SNHLY and CDR2 FYNNEI. The V and J ends lost 6 bases and 6 bases respectively, with 17 bases between them. The CDR3 region is CASSERDTGSEAFF. The CDR3 nucleotides are TGTGCCAGCAGCGAGAGGGACACCGGCTCTGAAGCTTTCTTT.

This sequence joins TRBV30 and TRBJ2-1; D not resolved. Germline values: CDR1 GTSNPN, CDR2 SVGIG (reference sequence). The CDR3 loop spans 11 amino acids. With 5 bases removed from V and 6 bases from J, the gap between germline ends came to 8 bases. In nucleotides, the CDR3 is TGTGCCTGGTCCAGGTTCAATGAGCAGTTCTTC. It is translated as CAWSRFNEQFF.

V usage is TRBV12-3 or TRBV12-4 and J usage is TRBJ2-7; D not certain. The CDR3 runs to 13 residues. Trimming cost V 1 base and J 0 bases, with 4 bases left between them. CDR3 sequence (DNA): TGTGCCAGCAGTTTAGTCAGCTCCTACGAGCAGTACTTC. This gives the protein CASSLVSSYEQYF.

The rearrangement links TRBV7-2 to TRBJ1-2; D is unresolved. The CDR3 spans 13 residues. Germline CDR1 SGHTA, CDR2 FQGNSA. Deletions cut 5 bases from V and 8 bases from J, with 15 bases between. The CDR3 nucleotides are TGTGCCAGCAGCGTGGGCCTCCCCAAGGGCTACACCTTC. Its protein product is CASSVGLPKGYTF.